What follows is one T cell receptor beta chain and its context. Its matching antigen is unknown. These data originate in a study of vaccination effects on CD4 cells after COVID-19. Overall study context: Following the second dose by a median of 72 days, the post-vaccine samples were obtained. Study conclusions and caveats: Convalescent patients in the study were few, and early post-infection timepoints were absent.

This CDR3 contains 15 residues. V lost 4 bases, J lost 2 bases, and 14 bases lay in between. CDR1 is LNHNV, CDR2 YYDKDF, per germline (reference sequence). Sequencing followed a ViraFEST assay step that expanded antigen-specific CD4+ T cells with viral peptide pools. When ten to eleven days of culture had elapsed, CD4+ T cells were isolated. All participants had two doses of either the BNT162b2 or mRNA-1273 vaccine. Profiling relied on immunoSEQ multiplex PCR, and the TCRdb table lists in-frame clones only, not all of them. The profile shows about 69,000 clones, just under 75% of them singletons. The chain has TRBV15 and TRBJ1-2; D unresolved. The TCR comes from a human donor who received a COVID-19 vaccine. The starting material was CD4+ T cells from PBMCs cultured with HCoV-229E spike peptides, obtained after COVID-19 vaccination. The CDR3 spells CATSTPDAANYGYTF. For the CDR3, the DNA is TGTGCCACCAGCACCCCGGACGCAGCCAACTATGGCTACACCTTC.